Below are 27 T cell receptor beta chains sequenced from a single sample in a study of cytomegalovirus exposure and HLA in healthy donors. Researchers ran the PCR with 60 Vbeta and 13 Jbeta primers. This table comes from immunoSEQ multiplex PCR, and its TCRdb copy is limited to in-frame clones, with some not included. Seen here are 68,000 or so clones, around 80% observed once, and the top ten hold about 4.1%. The sample was PBMCs. These receptor sequences come from a woman aged 25 to 39 in good health and CMV-seronegative.

This chain joins TRBV11-2 and TRBJ2-2; TRBD2 agrees at 7 bases. This CDR3 comprises 15 residues. Germline V gene data show CDR1 as SGHAT and CDR2 as FQNNGV. With 9 bases clipped from V and 2 bases from J, the junction kept 9 bases outside the gene matches. The CDR3 sequence is CASLLGGFNTGELFF. CDR3 in DNA: TGTGCCAGTCTCCTGGGGGGGTTTAACACCGGGGAGCTGTTTTTT.

The chain links TRBV6-5 to TRBJ2-3; possibly TRBD1 for D (5 bases). From germline, CDR1 is MNHEY and CDR2 SVGAGI. CDR3 length: 14 residues. V was clipped by 6 bases and J by 2 bases, with 12 bases between them. CDR3: CASSSQGTTDTQYF. CDR3 DNA sequence: TGTGCCAGCAGCTCCCAGGGTACCACAGATACGCAGTATTTT.

The chain joins TRBV6-1 to TRBJ1-5, with D perhaps TRBD1 (5 bases). V was pared by 3 bases and J by 6 bases, with 15 bases between. CDR1 is MNHNS and CDR2 is SASEGT in the germline V gene. The CDR3 covers 15 residues. The CDR3 DNA reads TGTGCCAGCAGTGAGCATGGGTTCGGGGGTCAGCCCCAGCATTTT. Translated: CASSEHGFGGQPQHF.

The chain recombines TRBV10-3 with TRBJ1-1, with D possibly TRBD1 on 5 matching bases. CDR3 length: 13 amino acids. The germline gives CDR1 ENHRY, CDR2 SYGVKD. The V gene lost 2 bases and the J gene lost 7 bases, with 11 bases spanning the gap. The CDR3 region has the DNA TGTGCCATCAGTGAGGACAGTGCTCATGAAGCTTTCTTT. This gives the protein CAISEDSAHEAFF.

CDR3 amino acids: CSVVFGTPGPQPQHF. In DNA, the CDR3 is TGCAGCGTTGTATTCGGGACACCGGGGCCCCAGCCCCAGCATTTT. The rearrangement uses TRBV29-1 and TRBJ1-5, with a tentative D call TRBD1 (6 bases). The CDR3 runs to 15 residues. Trimming left V 4 bases short and J 7 bases short, with 20 bases between. Germline assignment: CDR1 SQVTM and CDR2 ANQGSEA.

The chain carries TRBV2 and TRBJ1-2; D is perhaps TRBD1 (6 bases). CDR3 length equals 11 residues. The germline V gene encodes CDR1 SNHLY and CDR2 FYNNEI. V gave up 6 bases and J gave up 8 bases, with 10 bases separating them. This CDR3 reads CASRKDSGYTF. The CDR3 nucleotides read TGTGCCAGCAGAAAGGACAGCGGCTACACCTTC.

V usage is TRBV5-4 and J usage is TRBJ1-1; D gene uncertain. Trimming left V 2 bases short and J 5 bases short, with 7 bases between. CDR1 and CDR2 (germline): SGHNT, YYREEE (reference sequence). This CDR3 has 12 residues. In DNA form, the CDR3 reads TGTGCCAGCAGCTTCAGCGGAACTGAAGCTTTCTTT. As protein: CASSFSGTEAFF. The complete variable domain, with remaining parts taken from reference TRBV5-4 and TRBJ1-1, reads ETGVTQSPTHLIKTRGQQVTLRCSSQSGHNTVSWYQQALGQGPQFIFQYYREEENGRGNFPPRFSGLQFPNYSSELNVNALELDDSALYLCASSFSGTEAFFGQGTRLTVV.

The chain employs TRBV6-5 and TRBJ2-7, with D possibly matching TRBD2 (6 bases). This CDR3 is built from 14 residues. The germline V gene encodes CDR1 MNHEY and CDR2 SVGAGI. Deletions cut 4 bases from V and 1 base from J, with 11 bases between. DNA of the CDR3: TGTGCCAGCAGTTGGTCGGGGGAATCCTACGAGCAGTACTTC. Translating gives CASSWSGESYEQYF.

The V call is TRBV18, the J call TRBJ1-2; TRBD1 might be the D (6 bases). The CDR3 has 16 amino acids. Germline loops: CDR1 KGHSH, CDR2 LQKENI. V gave up 3 bases and J gave up 2 bases, with 16 bases separating them. CDR3 in DNA: TGTGCCAGCTCACCGGACAGACCAGCCTACAACTATGGCTACACCTTC. Residues: CASSPDRPAYNYGYTF.

V and J are TRBV30 and TRBJ1-3, with a tentative D call TRBD1 (5 bases). Per germline, CDR1 GTSNPN and CDR2 SVGIG (reference sequence). V was trimmed by 5 bases and J by 5 bases, leaving 13 bases between them. The CDR3 spans 13 residues. The CDR3 coding sequence is TGTGCCTGGGGACAACAGGTACGAAACACCATATATTTT. It is translated as CAWGQQVRNTIYF.

This clone was picked up a small number of times. The V gene is TRBV21-1, the J gene TRBJ2-7; TRBD1 was called by the table and not checked on the DNA. TRBV21-1 is termed a pseudogene. The length of the CDR3 is 10 residues. The DNA of the CDR3 is TGTGCCAGTCGACAGTACGAGCAGTACTTC. This encodes CASRQYEQYF.

The chain uses TRBV9 and TRBJ2-7; D possibly corresponds to TRBD2 (6 bases). The V end lost 4 bases, the J end lost 7 bases, and 18 bases lay between the germline ends. Germline values: CDR1 SGDLS, CDR2 YYNGEE. The CDR3 extends over 14 amino acids. The CDR3 bases are TGTGCCAGCAGCCCCAGACTAGTCGCGGGTGAGCAGTACTTC. This sequence encodes CASSPRLVAGEQYF.

This rearrangement joins TRBV29-1 to TRBJ1-2, with TRBD1 identical over 10 bases. V dropped 7 bases and J dropped 4; count of bases not matched to a gene: 12. Germline V gives CDR1 SQVTM, CDR2 ANQGSEA. CDR3 size: 15 residues. CDR3 sequence: CSAGTGEMGSYGYTF. Written as DNA, the CDR3 is TGCAGCGCCGGGACAGGGGAAATGGGGAGCTATGGCTACACCTTC.

The CDR3, as DNA: TGTGCCAGCAGTTCTCAAGCGATTGATACTTCACCCCTCCACTTT. It specifies CASSSQAIDTSPLHF. The V and J genes are TRBV27 and TRBJ1-6; D gene uncertain. V lost 4 bases and J lost 9, with 16 bases in between. Germline values: CDR1 MNHEY, CDR2 SMNVEV (reference sequence). This CDR3 spans 15 amino acids.

J is TRBJ2-2 and V is TRBV6-5, with TRBD1 matching 10 bases. This CDR3 contains 15 residues. Germline CDR1 reads MNHEY; CDR2 reads SVGAGI. With V trimmed by 6 bases and J by 5 bases, 6 bases remained unmatched. This CDR3 reads CASSQDRGLTGELFF. The CDR3 nucleotides are TGTGCCAGCAGCCAAGACAGGGGGCTGACCGGGGAGCTGTTTTTT.

The rearrangement links TRBV6-5 to TRBJ2-7; TRBD2 matches 8 bases. Germline CDR1 reads MNHEY; CDR2 reads SVGAGI. V lost 0 bases and J lost 3; bases outside the gene matches: 4. The CDR3 consists of 15 residues. CDR3 DNA: TGTGCCAGCAGTTACTCTGCGGGGGGCCGCTACGAGCAGTACTTC. Encoded protein: CASSYSAGGRYEQYF.

This clone was observed a single time. The chain recombines TRBV29-1 with TRBJ2-2; D is undetermined. V was trimmed by 7 bases and J by 7 bases, leaving 13 bases between them. The CDR3 length is 12 residues. Looked up from germline, CDR1 is SQVTM and CDR2 is ANQGSEA. The CDR3 DNA reads as TGCAGCGCATTCTTTTACATCGGGGAGCTGTTTTTT. Translation: CSAFFYIGELFF.

The chain joins TRBV27 to TRBJ2-7, with 10 bases that match TRBD1. This CDR3 comprises 14 residues. Germline CDR1 reads MNHEY; CDR2 reads SMNVEV (reference sequence). Unmatched junction bases numbered 5, after V lost 6 bases and J lost 3 bases. The CDR3 nucleotides are TGTGCCAGCAGCACCGGGACAGGGGTCTACGAGCAGTACTTC. Translated: CASSTGTGVYEQYF.

The V and J genes are TRBV7-2 and TRBJ1-1; 11 positions match TRBD1. The CDR3 is 14 amino acids. V lost 3 bases and J lost 4; bases outside the gene matches: 1. CDR1 SGHTA and CDR2 FQGNSA come from the germline V gene. The CDR3: CASSLDRGPTEAFF. CDR3 bases: TGTGCCAGCAGCTTGGACAGGGGGCCCACTGAAGCTTTCTTT.

The chain recombines TRBV7-2 with TRBJ2-7; 11 bases line up with TRBD2. Losses at the gene ends were 5 bases for V and 3 bases for J; bases not matched to a gene: 3. Germline V CDR1 and CDR2: SGHTA, FQGNSA. This CDR3 region has 14 residues. CDR3 sequence (DNA): TGTGCCAGCAGCGCGGGACTAGCGGACTACGAGCAGTACTTC. It yields the protein CASSAGLADYEQYF.

In DNA form, the CDR3 reads TGTGCCAGCACCAAAAGGGGGGGGCAAAACTATGGCTACACCTTC. This encodes CASTKRGGQNYGYTF. The gene calls are TRBV6-5 and TRBJ1-2; possibly TRBD1 for D (6 bases). Germline CDR1 and CDR2: MNHEY and SVGAGI. V was cut by 7 bases and J by 2 bases, with 17 bases left in between. This CDR3 spans 15 amino acids.

The chain is built from TRBV4-1 and TRBJ1-5; 12 nucleotides line up with TRBD1. Trimming removed 2 bases from V and 5 bases from J; junction bases left unmatched: 7. The CDR3 contains 17 residues. The germline V gene has CDR1 MGHRA and CDR2 YSYEKL. The CDR3 DNA is TGCGCCAGCAGCCAATTAGCCGGGACAGGGGGCGATCAGCCCCAGCATTTT. Protein: CASSQLAGTGGDQPQHF.

This rearrangement joins TRBV5-1 to TRBJ2-2; D is possibly TRBD2 (6 bases). The CDR3 contains 18 residues. V gave up 1 base and J gave up 1 base, with 17 bases separating them. Germline V gene data show CDR1 as SGHRS and CDR2 as YFSETQ. The CDR3, as DNA: TGCGCCAGCAGCTTGAAAATCTCGGGGCGGGGGAACACCGGGGAGCTGTTTTTT. Its translation is CASSLKISGRGNTGELFF.

The chain links TRBV6-4 to TRBJ2-1, with 8 bases matching TRBD2. This CDR3 region has 15 residues. Germline CDR1 and CDR2: MRHNA and SNTAGT. V was pared by 5 bases and J by 3 bases, with 6 bases of the junction left unmatched. This CDR3 is CASSLSGSSYNEQFF. As DNA, the CDR3 is TGTGCCAGCAGTCTGAGCGGGAGTAGCTACAATGAGCAGTTCTTC.

The table lists this clone with a few counts. CDR3 DNA: TGTGCCAGCAGCCGTGAGGGTCCTTTGCGCGAGCAGTACTTC. Its protein product is CASSREGPLREQYF. The chain joins TRBV5-4 to TRBJ2-7; tentatively, D is TRBD2 (5 bases). The V and J ends lost 4 bases and 6 bases respectively, with 17 bases between them. In germline, CDR1 is SGHNT, CDR2 YYREEE (reference sequence). The CDR3 loop spans 14 amino acids.

The J gene is TRBJ1-4, the V gene TRBV9; 9 bases fit TRBD1. Germline V gives CDR1 SGDLS, CDR2 YYNGEE. The CDR3 runs to 14 residues. The V segment lost 5 bases and the J segment 8 bases; nucleotides outside the gene matches: 7. The CDR3, as DNA: TGTGCCAGCAGTGGGGGACAGGGCGGAGAAAAACTGTTTTTT. Protein: CASSGGQGGEKLFF.

There are a few counts of this clone. V and J are TRBV29-1 and TRBJ2-3; D might be TRBD2 (7 bases). Germline CDR1 and CDR2: SQVTM and ANQGSEA. V gave up 6 bases and J gave up 2 bases, with 12 bases separating them. The CDR3 loop spans 13 amino acids. The CDR3: CSVGGDYTDTQYF. The CDR3 DNA is TGCAGCGTAGGGGGGGACTACACAGATACGCAGTATTTT.